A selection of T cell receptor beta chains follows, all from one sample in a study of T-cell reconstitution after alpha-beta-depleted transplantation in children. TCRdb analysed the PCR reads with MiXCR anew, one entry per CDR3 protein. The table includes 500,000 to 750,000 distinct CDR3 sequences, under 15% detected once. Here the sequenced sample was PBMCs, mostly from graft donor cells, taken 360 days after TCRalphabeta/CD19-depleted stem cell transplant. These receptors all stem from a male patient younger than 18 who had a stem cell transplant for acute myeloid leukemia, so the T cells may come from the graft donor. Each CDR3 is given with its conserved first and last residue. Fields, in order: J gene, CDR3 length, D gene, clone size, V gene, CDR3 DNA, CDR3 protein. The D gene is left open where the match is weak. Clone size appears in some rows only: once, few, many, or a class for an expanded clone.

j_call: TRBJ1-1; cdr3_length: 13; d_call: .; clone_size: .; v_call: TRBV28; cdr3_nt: TGTGCCAGCCTCACAGGGAGCAAGGCTGAAGCTTTCTTT; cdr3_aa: CASLTGSKAEAFF
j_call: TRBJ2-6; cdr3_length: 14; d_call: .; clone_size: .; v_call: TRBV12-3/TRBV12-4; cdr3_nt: TGTGCCAGCCTCAGAAGCTCTGGGGCCAACGTCCTGACTTTC; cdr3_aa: CASLRSSGANVLTF
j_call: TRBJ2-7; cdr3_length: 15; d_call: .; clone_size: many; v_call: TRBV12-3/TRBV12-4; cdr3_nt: TGTGCCAGCAGCCCCCAAGGACACCTATCCTACGAGCAGTACTTC; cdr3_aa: CASSPQGHLSYEQYF
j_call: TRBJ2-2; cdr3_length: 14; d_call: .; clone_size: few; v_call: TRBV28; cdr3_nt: TGTGCCAGCACCGCGGGACCCAGCCCCGGGGAGCTGTTTTTT; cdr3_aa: CASTAGPSPGELFF
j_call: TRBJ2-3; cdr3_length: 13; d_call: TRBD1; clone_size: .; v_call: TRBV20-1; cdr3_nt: TGCAGTGTAGACTACAGGGGGCCAGATACGCAGTATTTT; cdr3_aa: CSVDYRGPDTQYF
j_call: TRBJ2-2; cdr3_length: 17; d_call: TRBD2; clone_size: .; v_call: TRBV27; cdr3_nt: TGTGCCAGCAGTTCACCTAGCGGGAGGGAGAACACCGGGGAGCTGTTTTTT; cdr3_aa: CASSSPSGRENTGELFF
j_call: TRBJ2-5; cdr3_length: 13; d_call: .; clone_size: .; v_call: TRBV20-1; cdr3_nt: TGCAGTGCATGCCCGCACATCCAAGAGACCCAGTACTTC; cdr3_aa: CSACPHIQETQYF
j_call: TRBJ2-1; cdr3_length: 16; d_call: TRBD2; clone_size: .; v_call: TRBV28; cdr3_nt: TGTGCCAGCAGTTTATCTAGCGGGAGTTCAGGCAATGAGCAGTTCTTC; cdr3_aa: CASSLSSGSSGNEQFF
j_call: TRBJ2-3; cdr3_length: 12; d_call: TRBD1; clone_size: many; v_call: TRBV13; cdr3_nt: TGTGCCAGCAGCCAGGGGGTGGATACGCAGTATTTT; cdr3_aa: CASSQGVDTQYF
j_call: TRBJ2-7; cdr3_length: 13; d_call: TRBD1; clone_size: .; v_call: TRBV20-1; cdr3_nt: TGCAGTGCGCGTAGGGACAGATCCTACGAGCAGTACTTC; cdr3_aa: CSARRDRSYEQYF
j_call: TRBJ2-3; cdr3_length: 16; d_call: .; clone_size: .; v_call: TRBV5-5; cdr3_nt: TGTGCCAGCAGCGTCTTACCCTACAGGGTGGCAGATACGCAGTATTTT; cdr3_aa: CASSVLPYRVADTQYF
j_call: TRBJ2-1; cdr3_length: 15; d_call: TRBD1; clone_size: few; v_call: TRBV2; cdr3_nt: TGTGCCAGCAGAAGTCCCGGGACAGGGTACAATGAGCAGTTCTTC; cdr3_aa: CASRSPGTGYNEQFF
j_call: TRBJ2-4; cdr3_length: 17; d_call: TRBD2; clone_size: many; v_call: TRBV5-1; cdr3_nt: TGCGCCAGCAGCTCTGTTCAGGCGGGAGGGCCTTTAAACATTCAGTACTTC; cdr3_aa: CASSSVQAGGPLNIQYF
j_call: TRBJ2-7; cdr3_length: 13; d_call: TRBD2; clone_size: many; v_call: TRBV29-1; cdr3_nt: TGCAGCGGGGGACTAGCGGCTTCTCAGGAGCAGTACTTC; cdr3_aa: CSGGLAASQEQYF